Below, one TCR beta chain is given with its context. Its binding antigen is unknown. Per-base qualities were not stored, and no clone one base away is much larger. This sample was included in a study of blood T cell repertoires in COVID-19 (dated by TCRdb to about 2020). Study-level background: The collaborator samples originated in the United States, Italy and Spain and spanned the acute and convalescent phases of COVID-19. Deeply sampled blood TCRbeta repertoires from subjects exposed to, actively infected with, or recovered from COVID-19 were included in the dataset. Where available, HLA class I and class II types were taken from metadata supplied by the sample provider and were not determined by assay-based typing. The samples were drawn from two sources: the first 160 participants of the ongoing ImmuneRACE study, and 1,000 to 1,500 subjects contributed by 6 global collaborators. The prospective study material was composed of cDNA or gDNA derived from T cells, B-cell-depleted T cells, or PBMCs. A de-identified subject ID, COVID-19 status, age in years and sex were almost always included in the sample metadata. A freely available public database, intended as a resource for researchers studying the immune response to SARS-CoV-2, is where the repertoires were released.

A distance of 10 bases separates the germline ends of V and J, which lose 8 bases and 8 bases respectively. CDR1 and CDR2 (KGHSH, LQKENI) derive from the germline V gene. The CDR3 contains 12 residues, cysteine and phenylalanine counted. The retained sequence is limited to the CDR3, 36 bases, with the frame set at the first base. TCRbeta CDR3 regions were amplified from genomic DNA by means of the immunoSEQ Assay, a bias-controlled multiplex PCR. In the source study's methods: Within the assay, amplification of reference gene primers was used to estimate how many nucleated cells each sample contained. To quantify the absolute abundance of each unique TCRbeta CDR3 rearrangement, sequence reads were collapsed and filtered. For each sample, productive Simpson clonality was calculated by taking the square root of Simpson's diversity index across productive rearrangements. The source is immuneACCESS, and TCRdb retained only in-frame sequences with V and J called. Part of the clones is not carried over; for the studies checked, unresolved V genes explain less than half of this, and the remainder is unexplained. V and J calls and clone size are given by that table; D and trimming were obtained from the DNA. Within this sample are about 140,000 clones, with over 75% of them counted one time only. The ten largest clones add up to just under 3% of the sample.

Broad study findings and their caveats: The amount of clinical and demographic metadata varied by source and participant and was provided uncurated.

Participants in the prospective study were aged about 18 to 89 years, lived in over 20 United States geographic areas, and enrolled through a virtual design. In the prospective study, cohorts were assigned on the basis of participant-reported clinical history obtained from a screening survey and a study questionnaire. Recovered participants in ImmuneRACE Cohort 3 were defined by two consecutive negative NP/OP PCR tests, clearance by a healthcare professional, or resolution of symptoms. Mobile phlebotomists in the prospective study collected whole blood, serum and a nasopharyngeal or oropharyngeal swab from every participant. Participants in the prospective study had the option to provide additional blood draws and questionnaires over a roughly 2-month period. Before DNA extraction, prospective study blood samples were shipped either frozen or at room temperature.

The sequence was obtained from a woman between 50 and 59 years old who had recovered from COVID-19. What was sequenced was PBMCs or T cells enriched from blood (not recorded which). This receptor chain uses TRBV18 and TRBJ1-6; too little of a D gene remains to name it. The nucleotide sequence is TGTGCCAGCAAAACCGGGGATTCACCCCTCCACTTT. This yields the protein CASKTGDSPLHF.